These T cell receptor beta chains were read from a single sample in a study of PD-1 blockade in mismatch repair-deficient tumors. Repertoires were generated with immunoSEQ multiplex PCR, while TCRdb's copy carries only in-frame clones and drops some. The top ten clones hold about 14% of a sample with approximately 130,000 clones, 85% to 90% of them seen once. This material consisted of peripheral blood, taken 44 weeks after starting pembrolizumab. The receptors were gathered from an adult with mismatch repair-deficient cancer. Both conserved end residues are trimmed from each CDR3. Each record gives: V gene, J gene, CDR3 protein.

>TRBV5-1|TRBJ1-1
ASSLRLQGGAF
>TRBV27|TRBJ2-2
ASSLKYTGELF
>TRBV30|TRBJ1-2
AWSVSQGDGYT
>TRBV2|TRBJ1-2
ASSEVRTSYGYT
>TRBV4-1|TRBJ2-7
ASSRNVIGGPNEQY
>TRBV4-3|TRBJ2-7
ASSQAQAGYEQY
>TRBV11-1|TRBJ2-1
ASSTPSDPRSYNEQF
>TRBV4-2|TRBJ2-7
ASSQAGNPYEQY
>TRBV11-2|TRBJ2-7
ASSVTHRGGPSYEQY
>TRBV28|TRBJ2-7
ASSSGQRSYEQY
>TRBV7-2|TRBJ2-7
ASSLRPGQEY
>TRBV6-5|TRBJ2-5
ASSRTVQETQY
>TRBV5-1|TRBJ2-7
ASSPTGGLAEQY
>TRBV28|TRBJ2-7
ASSFQLDRAYEQY
>TRBV28|TRBJ2-5
ASSLDRVFMAAQY
>TRBV18|TRBJ2-4
ASSPPEGAKNIQY
>TRBV6-1|TRBJ1-1
ASMTGPYKNTEAF
>TRBV5-5|TRBJ2-7
ASSFGQGNYEQY
>TRBV5-4|TRBJ1-3
ASSLRGNTIY
>TRBV25-1|TRBJ2-5
ASSGPWTGETQY
>TRBV4-1|TRBJ1-1
ASSQLTGNKNTEAF
>TRBV7-2|TRBJ2-3
ASSLAGGRDTDTQY
>TRBV19|TRBJ1-1
ASGGTGNQNTEAF
>TRBV28|TRBJ2-5
ASSSPIAGQRETQY
>TRBV5-5|TRBJ2-1
ASSLVAEENEQF
>TRBV28|TRBJ2-7
ASSTTGTGALEQY
>TRBV19|TRBJ1-3
ASSRDIGMITIY
>TRBV6-1|TRBJ2-2
ATEDRGYTGELF
>TRBV2|TRBJ2-5
ASTRDRERETQY
>TRBV28|TRBJ2-7
ASTPTGTAFYEQY
>TRBV4-3|TRBJ1-2
ASSQDKTGVADGYT
>TRBV19|TRBJ1-1
ASSRGDAAGNTEAF
>TRBV6-5|TRBJ1-2
ASTEPGVPNYGYT
>TRBV2|TRBJ2-1
ASSVLGGRHNEQF
>TRBV18|TRBJ2-2
ASSPPSGANTGELF
>TRBV28|TRBJ2-7
ASSNVGAVYEQY
>TRBV27|TRBJ1-4
ASSFIPPGQERDDNEKLF
>TRBV7-8|TRBJ2-3
ASSWREGGVDTQY
>TRBV27|TRBJ2-1
ASSSPPRAGYYNEQF
>TRBV7-9|TRBJ2-7
ASSLERFGGARDEQY
>TRBV4-1|TRBJ2-1
ASSYKTGVGNEQF
>TRBV20-1|TRBJ2-3
SAGPDTQY
>TRBV21-1|TRBJ1-5
ASSKLGRNQPQH
>TRBV10-2|TRBJ2-7
ASSPTTTAYEQY
>TRBV11-3|TRBJ1-5
ASSLARDQPQH
>TRBV6-5|TRBJ2-1
ASRIELSSYNEQF
>TRBV10-2|TRBJ2-7
ASQPGLAEYEQY
>TRBV28|TRBJ2-4
ASSSHSDGDIQY
>TRBV2|TRBJ2-1
ASSAELSYNEQF
>TRBV13|TRBJ1-1
ASSLDRNTEAF